These T cell receptor beta chains were read from a single sample in a study of blood T cell repertoires in COVID-19. Produced via immunoSEQ multiplex PCR; TCRdb's table is partial and in-frame only. In the table there are roughly 200,000 clones, roughly nine tenths of which are singletons. The sample taken for sequencing was peripheral blood. The receptors shown here come from a woman under 40 with active or convalescent COVID-19. CDR3s leave out the opening cysteine and the closing phenylalanine or tryptophan. Expanded clones are given a class, and other clones once, few, many or no size at all.

v_gene | len | abundance | CDR3aa
TRBV11-2 | 13 | NA | ASSKAGQNNSPLH
TRBV6-5 | 13 | NA | ASKQDRGSYNEQF
TRBV24-1 | 13 | NA | ASSGQPADTGELF
TRBV11-3 | 17 | few | ASSSALWGQGNFNYGYT
TRBV3-1/TRBV3-2 | 12 | few | ASSLRGTGNTIY
TRBV18 | 13 | NA | ASSPGQGATGELF
TRBV5-1 | 12 | NA | ASSLSDRAVGYT
TRBV24-1 | 12 | once | ATSEAGGGNEQF
TRBV25-1 | 13 | NA | ASSDRTGSNSPLH
TRBV11-2 | 11 | few | ASSLDRASEAF
TRBV6-6 | 17 | few | ASSSGQLGRSGRNNEQF
TRBV3-1/TRBV3-2 | 14 | NA | ASSLRSGRRADTQY
TRBV18 | 14 | NA | ASSPTGIMGADEQF
TRBV28 | 12 | NA | ASSPRGGLTPQH
TRBV7-9 | 13 | NA | ASSPGRGFNYGYT
TRBV4-2 | 12 | once | ASSQETLTDTQY
TRBV28 | 13 | NA | ASSLDRGSGNTIY
TRBV2 | 10 | NA | ASSERGDTQY
TRBV29-1 | 13 | NA | SVEPRQGSYNEQF
TRBV11-3 | 13 | NA | ASSSWTGVADEQY
TRBV27 | 14 | NA | ASSLWGGSNTGELF
TRBV6-4 | 13 | NA | ASSTTSGRGYEQF
TRBV20-1 | 11 | NA | SASTEPNYGYT
TRBV20-1 | 10 | once | SASGGQNEAF
TRBV5-1 | 12 | NA | ASSFTTVYNEQF
TRBV6-7 | 18 | NA | ASSYSRTGGKLKANTEAF
TRBV29-1 | 11 | few | SSIQGSNTEAF
TRBV10-1 | 16 | NA | ASSERRAGGVGGEKLF
TRBV6-2/TRBV6-3 | 12 | NA | ASSYDGGKTEAF
TRBV25-1 | 11 | NA | ASINSGDQPQH
TRBV10-2 | 11 | NA | ASRGQAQETQY
TRBV13 | 13 | NA | ASSFGTSGRAGLF
TRBV11-2 | 13 | NA | ASSFGTGAPDTQY
TRBV7-9 | 13 | NA | ASSLGAGDLYEQY
TRBV5-6 | 13 | NA | ASSLAGTNTGELF
TRBV4-1 | 11 | NA | ASSASGRNEQF
TRBV28 | 15 | NA | ASSYGTANNLGYGYT
TRBV5-5 | 14 | NA | ANSLTVRVLQETQY
TRBV11-2 | 11 | once | ASSPMTGIEQF
TRBV6-6 | 13 | NA | ASRTGQSPNYGYT
TRBV20-1 | 8 | many | TTVRQPQH
TRBV19 | 13 | NA | ASSIGAGATYEQY